This TCR beta chain originates from a study of blood T cell repertoires in COVID-19. Assay used: immunoSEQ multiplex PCR; TCRdb lists only in-frame clones, some missing. This sample has around 160,000 clones; more than 75% occur once, and the top ten carry roughly a sixth. Germline-derived CDR1 and CDR2 are SGHRS and YFSETQ. There are 15 residues in the CDR3. V shed 0 bases, J shed 8 bases, and the junction held 2 bases outside the gene matches. Sequenced sample: peripheral blood. The chain carries TRBV5-1 and TRBJ2-1; 13 bases align to TRBD2. The receptor was isolated from a man in his sixties with active or convalescent COVID-19. The CDR3 DNA sequence: TGCGCCAGCAGCTTGGGGACTAGCGGGAGTGATGAGCAGTTCTTC. Protein sequence: CASSLGTSGSDEQFF.